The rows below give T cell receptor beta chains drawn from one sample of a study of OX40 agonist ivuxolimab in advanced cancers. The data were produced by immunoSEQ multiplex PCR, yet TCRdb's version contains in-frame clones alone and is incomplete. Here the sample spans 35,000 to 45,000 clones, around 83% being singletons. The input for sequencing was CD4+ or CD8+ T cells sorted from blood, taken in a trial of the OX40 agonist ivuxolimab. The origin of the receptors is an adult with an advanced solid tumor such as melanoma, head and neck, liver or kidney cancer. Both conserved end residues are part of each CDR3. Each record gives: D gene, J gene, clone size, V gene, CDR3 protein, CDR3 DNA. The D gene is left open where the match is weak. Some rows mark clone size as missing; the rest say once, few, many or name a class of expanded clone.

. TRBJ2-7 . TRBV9 CASSVTSSGSNEQYF TGTGCCAGCAGCGTAACTAGCTCAGGTTCTAACGAGCAGTACTTC
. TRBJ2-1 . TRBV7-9 CASSSPIEDLSSYNEQFF TGTGCCAGCAGCTCCCCGATCGAGGACTTAAGCTCCTACAATGAGCAGTTCTTC
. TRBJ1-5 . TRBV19 CASSIGRASGTQPQHF TGTGCCAGTAGTATAGGGCGGGCGTCAGGGACTCAGCCCCAGCATTTT
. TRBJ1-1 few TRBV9 CASSASDYTEAFF TGTGCCAGCAGCGCATCAGACTACACTGAAGCTTTCTTT
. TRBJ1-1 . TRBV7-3 CASSSTPTSVNTEAFF TGTGCCAGCAGCTCCACCCCGACAAGTGTGAACACTGAAGCTTTCTTT
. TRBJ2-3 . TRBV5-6 CASSFGAPVITDTQYF TGTGCCAGCAGCTTCGGAGCGCCGGTTATCACAGATACGCAGTATTTT
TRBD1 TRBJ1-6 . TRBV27 CASSPGTENSPLHF TGTGCCAGCAGTCCCGGGACAGAGAATTCACCCCTCCACTTT
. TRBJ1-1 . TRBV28 CASSRPWGGAGTEAFF TGTGCCAGCAGCCGGCCCTGGGGAGGGGCAGGCACTGAAGCTTTCTTT
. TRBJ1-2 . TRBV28 CASSLWAGGYTF TGTGCCAGCAGTTTATGGGCAGGGGGCTACACCTTC
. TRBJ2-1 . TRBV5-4 CASSLGASLRDEQFF TGTGCCAGCAGCTTAGGTGCTAGCCTACGAGATGAGCAGTTCTTC
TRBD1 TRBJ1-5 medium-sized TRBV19 CASVTGGGQPQHF TGTGCCAGCGTTACAGGGGGAGGACAGCCCCAGCATTTT
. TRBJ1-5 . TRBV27 CASSLAQHQPQHF TGTGCCAGCAGTTTAGCCCAACATCAGCCCCAGCATTTT
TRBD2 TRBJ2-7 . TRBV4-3 CASSQDWGGSYEQYF TGCGCCAGCAGCCAAGACTGGGGGGGATCCTACGAGCAGTACTTC
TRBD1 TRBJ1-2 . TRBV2 CASSEGAGSNYGYTF TGTGCCAGCAGCGAGGGGGCAGGGTCTAACTATGGCTACACCTTC
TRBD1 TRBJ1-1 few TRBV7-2 CASSVFRGTDTEAFF TGTGCCAGCAGCGTCTTCAGGGGGACTGACACTGAAGCTTTCTTT
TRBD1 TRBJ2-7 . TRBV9 CASSEGGTGSEQYF TGTGCCAGCAGCGAGGGGGGGACAGGGAGTGAGCAGTACTTC
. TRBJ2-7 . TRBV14 CASSQEGGHHPYEQYF TGTGCCAGCAGCCAAGAAGGGGGACACCACCCCTACGAGCAGTACTTC
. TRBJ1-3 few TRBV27 CASSLSGSGNTIYF TGTGCCAGCAGTTTATCTGGCTCTGGAAACACCATATATTTT
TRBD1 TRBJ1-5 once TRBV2 CASSTLTGGKVNQPQHF TGTGCCAGCAGTACCCTCACAGGGGGTAAGGTCAATCAGCCCCAGCATTTT
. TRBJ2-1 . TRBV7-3 CASSLPQERPSYNEQFF TGTGCCAGCAGCTTACCCCAGGAGCGGCCCTCCTACAATGAGCAGTTCTTC
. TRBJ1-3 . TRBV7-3 CASSETGGNTIYF TGTGCCAGCAGCGAGACAGGAGGAAACACCATATATTTT
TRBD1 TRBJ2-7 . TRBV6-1 CASSPAETGGNEQYF TGTGCCAGCTCGCCGGCGGAGACAGGGGGCAACGAGCAGTACTTC
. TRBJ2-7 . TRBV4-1 CASSQRDSSYEQYF TGCGCCAGCAGCCAAAGGGACTCGTCCTACGAGCAGTACTTC
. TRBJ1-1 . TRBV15 CAISEGTEAFF TGTGCCATAAGTGAAGGCACTGAAGCTTTCTTT
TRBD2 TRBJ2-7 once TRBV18 CASATGLAGELSSYEQYF TGTGCCAGCGCAACCGGTCTAGCGGGAGAATTAAGCTCCTACGAGCAGTACTTC
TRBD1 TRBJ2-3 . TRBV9 CASEGTGIADTQYF TGTGCCAGCGAAGGGACAGGGATCGCAGATACGCAGTATTTT
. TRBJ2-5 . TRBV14 CASSHWTGETQYF TGTGCCAGCAGCCACTGGACTGGAGAGACCCAGTACTTC
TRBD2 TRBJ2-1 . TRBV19 CASSLTSGDSWYNEQFF TGTGCCAGTAGTCTGACTAGCGGGGACTCGTGGTACAATGAGCAGTTCTTC
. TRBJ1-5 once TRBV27 CASSLVQDNQPQHF TGTGCCAGCAGTTTGGTGCAGGACAATCAGCCCCAGCATTTT
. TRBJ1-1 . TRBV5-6 CASSGSVNTEAFF TGTGCCAGCAGCGGGTCGGTAAACACTGAAGCTTTCTTT
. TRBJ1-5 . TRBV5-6 CASSSNTGPQHF TGTGCCAGCAGCTCTAACACCGGGCCCCAGCATTTT
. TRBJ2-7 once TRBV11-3 CASSLEPSPPYYEQYF TGTGCCAGCAGCTTAGAGCCGAGCCCACCCTACTACGAGCAGTACTTC
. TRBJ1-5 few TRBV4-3 CASSQDRGFGQPQHF TGCGCCAGCAGCCAAGATCGGGGGTTCGGTCAGCCCCAGCATTTT
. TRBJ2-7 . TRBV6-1 CASSEEDSSYEQYF TGTGCCAGCAGTGAGGAGGACTCCTCCTACGAGCAGTACTTC
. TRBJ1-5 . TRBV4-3 CASSQDSGLINQPQHF TGCGCCAGCAGCCAAGATTCCGGCCTCATCAATCAGCCCCAGCATTTT
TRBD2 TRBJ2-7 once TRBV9 CASSVRSRTSGRMRWISYEQYF TGTGCCAGCAGCGTAAGGTCTCGGACTAGCGGGAGGATGAGATGGATCTCCTACGAGCAGTACTTC
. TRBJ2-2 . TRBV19 CASSIDLGGSHGELFF TGTGCCAGTAGTATAGATCTTGGGGGGTCCCACGGGGAGCTGTTTTTT